The 8 T cell receptor beta chains given below trace back to one sample, sequenced in a study of CD8+ T cells in alopecia areata. Treatment here: oral pan-JAK inhibitor, 5-10 mg twice daily. cDNA prepared by RNA extraction and subsequent reverse transcription served as the template for sequencing. Method: immunoSEQ multiplex PCR; TCRdb's copy keeps in-frame clones and lacks some. The sample yields fewer than 250,000 clones, approximately 67% seen once. Sequencing was performed on CD4+ T cells sorted from blood, taken at roughly week 49, from a patient treated with tofacitinib. These receptors all come from a human donor with alopecia areata.

The chain is built from TRBV27 and TRBJ2-7; 7 bases agree with TRBD2. The V gene's germline CDR1 is MNHEY and CDR2 SMNVEV (reference sequence). The V gene end was trimmed by 4 bases and the J gene end by 0 bases; junction bases not matched to a gene: 6. The CDR3 is 15 residues long. CDR3 amino acids: CASSSLTSHSYEQYF. The CDR3 nucleotides are TGTGCCAGCAGTTCTTTGACTAGCCACTCCTACGAGCAGTACTTC.

The sample holds a few counts of this clone. The chain links TRBV2 to TRBJ1-1, with D maybe TRBD1 (5 bases). Trimming removed 6 bases at V and 3 bases at J, with 14 bases between. Germline assignment: CDR1 SNHLY and CDR2 FYNNEI. CDR3 length: 14 residues. CDR3 protein: CASRPGLRDTEAFF. Here the CDR3 DNA reads TGTGCCAGCAGGCCGGGACTAAGAGACACTGAAGCTTTCTTT.

The chain uses TRBV6-5 and TRBJ1-1; D gene ambiguous. This CDR3 spans 15 amino acids. Germline V lookup: CDR1 MNHEY, CDR2 SVGAGI. With 0 bases removed from V and 0 bases from J, the gap between germline ends came to 8 bases. The chain's CDR3 is CASSYSVQMNTEAFF. In nucleotides, the CDR3 is TGTGCCAGCAGTTACTCAGTACAGATGAACACTGAAGCTTTCTTT.

This clone was seen many times. CDR3 DNA: TGTGCCAGCAGCCGAAGGTTCACCGGGGAGCTGTTTTTT. The encoded protein is CASSRRFTGELFF. The genes are TRBV7-2 and TRBJ2-2; D is ambiguous. CDR1 is SGHTA and CDR2 is FQGNSA in the germline V gene. The CDR3 length is 13 residues. Trimming shortened V by 5 bases and J by 4 bases, and 8 bases separated the two germline ends.

This chain links TRBV20-1 with TRBJ2-1; perhaps D is TRBD1 or TRBD2 (5 bases each). The CDR3 length is 11 residues. The V end was cut by 4 bases, the J end by 7 bases, with 8 bases between. In germline, CDR1 is DFQATT, CDR2 SNEGSKA (reference sequence). The CDR3 DNA reads TGCAGTGCTAATGAGGGGAATGAGCAGTTCTTC. Translated, it gives CSANEGNEQFF.

CDR3 bases: TGTGCCAGCAGCCCCTCAATCCTTATGGGAGCTGGGGCCAACGTCCTGACTTTC. Its translation is CASSPSILMGAGANVLTF. The V gene is TRBV5-4, the J gene TRBJ2-6, with D tentatively TRBD2 (5 bases). The CDR3 is made up of 18 amino acids. V was shortened by 4 bases and J by 2 bases, with 19 bases between the two germline ends. Germline assignment: CDR1 SGHNT and CDR2 YYREEE (reference sequence).

V usage is TRBV7-3 and J usage is TRBJ2-1; 9 bases are a match to TRBD1. J was trimmed by 7 bases and V by 2 bases; bases with no gene match: 6. Germline V lookup: CDR1 SGHTA, CDR2 FQGTGA. The CDR3 length is 15 residues. CDR3 amino acids: CASSLGQGSYNEQFF. The CDR3 bases are TGTGCCAGCAGCTTAGGACAGGGGTCATATAATGAGCAGTTCTTC.

The chain couples TRBV30 to TRBJ2-1; 8 bases are a match to TRBD2. Trimming took 5 bases from V and 7 from J; bases not matched to a gene: 10. The CDR3 is made up of 14 amino acids. Germline assignment: CDR1 GTSNPN and CDR2 SVGIG (reference sequence). The CDR3, as DNA: TGTGCCTGGGATACTAGCGGAGTAGGGAATGAGCAGTTCTTC. This codes for CAWDTSGVGNEQFF. Drawing the rest from reference TRBV30 and TRBJ2-1, the complete variable domain is SQTIHQWPATLVQPVGSPLSLECTVEGTSNPNLYWYRQAAGRGLQLLFYSVGIGQISSEVPQNLSASRPQDRQFILSSKKLLLSDSGFYLCAWDTSGVGNEQFFGPGTRLTVL.